Below, 21 T cell receptor beta chains from the same sample are listed, as sequenced in a study of OX40 agonist ivuxolimab in advanced cancers. Using immunoSEQ multiplex PCR, the repertoire was profiled, and TCRdb retains in-frame clones only, with some absent. The sample contains 50,000 to 65,000 clones, around 85% of which appear only once. Sequences were derived from CD4+ or CD8+ T cells sorted from blood, sampled in a trial of the OX40 agonist ivuxolimab. The source of these receptors is an adult with an advanced solid tumor such as melanoma, head and neck, liver or kidney cancer.

The V and J genes are TRBV7-2 and TRBJ1-5, with TRBD1 identical over 10 bases. The CDR3 loop spans 15 amino acids. V dropped 5 bases and J dropped 3; count of bases not matched to a gene: 4. The germline gives CDR1 SGHTA, CDR2 FQGNSA. CDR3 in DNA: TGTGCCAGCAGCACGGGGACAGGGGTCAATCAGCCCCAGCATTTT. It is translated as CASSTGTGVNQPQHF.

This clone has only a few counts. The chain links TRBV30 to TRBJ2-4; no reliable D call. Trimming stripped 3 bases from V and 4 bases from J, with 4 bases between. The CDR3 runs to 11 residues. The germline gives CDR1 GTSNPN, CDR2 SVGIG (reference sequence). In DNA, the CDR3 is TGTGCCTGGAGCGGTAAAAACATTCAGTACTTC. Translating it yields CAWSGKNIQYF. Full variable domain (outside the CDR3, taken from reference TRBV30 and TRBJ2-4): SQTIHQWPATLVQPVGSPLSLECTVEGTSNPNLYWYRQAAGRGLQLLFYSVGIGQISSEVPQNLSASRPQDRQFILSSKKLLLSDSGFYLCAWSGKNIQYFGAGTRLSVL.

This chain connects TRBV9 to TRBJ2-3; D possibly corresponds to TRBD1 (6 bases). The CDR3 length is 15 residues. Trimming removed 3 bases at V and 1 base at J, with 12 bases between. CDR1 and CDR2 from the germline V gene are SGDLS and YYNGEE. CDR3 bases: TGTGCCAGCAGCGCCGGGACACTAGGCACAGATACGCAGTATTTT. Translated, it gives CASSAGTLGTDTQYF.

The chain links TRBV5-4 to TRBJ1-2; TRBD1 is a possible D gene (6 bases). V lost 4 bases and J lost 5, with 12 bases in between. Looked up from germline, CDR1 is SGHNT and CDR2 is YYREEE (reference sequence). This CDR3 region has 13 residues. The CDR3 region has the DNA TGTGCCAGCAGCCCCTCGACAGGTTATGGCTACACCTTC. It encodes CASSPSTGYGYTF.

J is TRBJ1-3 and V is TRBV6-5, with D unresolved. Per germline, CDR1 MNHEY and CDR2 SVGAGI. Trimming removed 11 bases from V and 0 bases from J, with 11 bases in between. The CDR3 totals 13 residues. The CDR3 here is CASQSGSGNTIYF. CDR3 DNA: TGTGCCTCTCAATCGGGCTCTGGAAACACCATATATTTT.

This chain uses TRBV18 with TRBJ2-2; TRBD1 agrees at 7 bases. The germline V gene has CDR1 KGHSH and CDR2 LQKENI. The V gene end was trimmed by 3 bases and the J gene end by 5 bases; junction bases not matched to a gene: 9. The CDR3 runs 16 residues. The DNA of the CDR3 is TGTGCCAGCTCACCGGGACAGTCATTCTCAACCGGGGAGCTGTTTTTT. This gives the protein CASSPGQSFSTGELFF.

The chain has TRBV21-1 and TRBJ2-7. TRBV21-1 has pseudogene status. CDR3 length: 15 amino acids. The DNA for the CDR3 is TGTGCCAGCCTGCTGGAAGGATCACGTATTGACGAGCAGTACTTC. Protein sequence: CASLLEGSRIDEQYF.

V is TRBV18 and J is TRBJ1-3, with D possibly being TRBD1 (6 bases). Trimming cost V 3 bases and J 0 bases, with 12 bases left between them. This CDR3 region has 16 residues. Looked up from germline, CDR1 is KGHSH and CDR2 is LQKENI. In DNA, the CDR3 is TGTGCCAGCTCACCGTCGCAGGGGATCTCTGGAAACACCATATATTTT. It translates to CASSPSQGISGNTIYF.

V gene TRBV14 combines with J gene TRBJ2-7; 9 bases match TRBD1. V trimming: 3 bases; J trimming: 3 bases; junction bases outside the gene matches: 9. CDR3 length: 16 residues. Germline V gives CDR1 SGHDN, CDR2 FVKESK. CDR3 DNA: TGTGCCAGCAGCCAGCCCTCCGGGACAGGGATCTACGAGCAGTACTTC. It yields the protein CASSQPSGTGIYEQYF.

The chain combines TRBV6-5 with TRBJ2-7, with D tentatively TRBD2 (7 bases). Trimming took off 2 bases at V and 5 bases at J, with 13 bases between the two ends. The length of the CDR3 is 14 residues. Germline V gene lookup returns CDR1 MNHEY and CDR2 SVGAGI. CDR3: CASSYGGGANEQYF. The CDR3 DNA follows: TGTGCCAGCAGTTACGGAGGGGGGGCCAACGAGCAGTACTTC.

The CDR3 nucleotides are TGCGCCAGCAGCCAAGTCCGACACCGCACAGATACGCAGTATTTT. This codes for CASSQVRHRTDTQYF. The chain joins TRBV4-3 to TRBJ2-3; no clear D. Trimming stripped 1 base from V and 1 base from J, with 9 bases between. Looked up from germline, CDR1 is LGHNA and CDR2 is YSLEER. CDR3 size: 15 residues.

The chain combines TRBV4-3 with TRBJ2-3; tentative D call: TRBD2 (7 bases). The CDR3 loop spans 17 amino acids. The V gene lost 0 bases and the J gene lost 5 bases, with 18 bases spanning the gap. Germline V gene sequence: CDR1 LGHNA, CDR2 YSLEER. The CDR3 sequence is CASSQDSGGDQGDTQYF. CDR3 coding DNA: TGCGCCAGCAGCCAAGATTCGGGGGGCGATCAAGGAGATACGCAGTATTTT.

The chain carries TRBV23-1 and TRBJ1-1; no definite D call. TRBV23-1 is given ORF status, its function remaining uncertain. V dropped 5 bases and J dropped 0 bases, with 22 bases sitting between them. This CDR3 has 18 residues. The CDR3 nucleotides read TGCGCCAGCAGTTCTAACTCGGGTGGAAAAACCATGAACACTGAAGCTTTCTTT. The encoded protein is CASSSNSGGKTMNTEAFF.

This clone came up once. The chain recombines TRBV1 with TRBJ1-3; TRBD1 is the table's D call, not checked against the DNA. TRBV1 is a pseudogene segment. CDR3 length: 15 residues. In nucleotides, the CDR3 is TGCACCAGCAGACGGAGGACAGACTCTGGAAACACCATATATTTT. Translated, it gives CTSRRRTDSGNTIYF.

V gene TRBV11-1 combines with J gene TRBJ2-5; D is perhaps TRBD1 (5 bases). This CDR3 contains 18 residues. Trimming stripped 2 bases from V and 3 bases from J, with 22 bases between. CDR1 is SGHAT and CDR2 is FQDESV in the germline V gene (reference sequence). In nucleotides, the CDR3 is TGTGCCAGCAGCTTACTGCTACCGGACATCTCTAGGGAAGAGACCCAGTACTTC. Amino acids: CASSLLLPDISREETQYF.

The chain has TRBV5-3 and TRBJ2-3; perhaps TRBD1 as D (7 bases). TRBV5-3 is classed as an ORF, of uncertain function. Trimming shortened V by 3 bases and J by 3 bases, and 14 bases separated the two germline ends. This CDR3 has 15 residues. CDR3 DNA sequence: TGTGCCAGAAGCTGGACAGGAGGGAAGACAGATACGCAGTATTTT. It encodes CARSWTGGKTDTQYF.

This chain uses TRBV19 with TRBJ2-7; the D gene is possibly TRBD2 (6 bases). The CDR3 is 13 residues long. Germline loops: CDR1 LNHDA, CDR2 SQIVND (reference sequence). The V and J ends lost 5 bases and 6 bases respectively, with 14 bases between them. The CDR3 sequence: CASSSDGSSEQYF. The CDR3 nucleotides are TGTGCCAGTAGTTCTGACGGGAGTAGCGAGCAGTACTTC. Together with reference TRBV19 and TRBJ2-7, the CDR3 gives the full variable domain: DGGITQSPKYLFRKEGQNVTLSCEQNLNHDAMYWYRQDPGQGLRLIYYSQIVNDFQKGDIAEGYSVSREKKESFPLTVTSAQKNPTAFYLCASSSDGSSEQYFGPGTRLTVT.

CDR3 DNA: TGTGCCAGCACTGAGGACAGGGATTCCTACGAGCAGTACTTC. Its protein is CASTEDRDSYEQYF. The V gene is TRBV2, the J gene TRBJ2-7, with TRBD1 matching over 8 bases. J was trimmed by 1 base and V by 7 bases; bases with no gene match: 6. Germline CDR1 reads SNHLY; CDR2 reads FYNNEI. The CDR3 has 14 amino acids.

The chain links TRBV2 to TRBJ1-1; D is uncertain. Germline CDR1 reads SNHLY; CDR2 reads FYNNEI. CDR3 size: 14 residues. Deletions cut 7 bases from V and 4 bases from J, with 16 bases between. CDR3 bases: TGTGCCAGCATGAAGGAAAAAGTTCCCACTGAAGCTTTCTTT. This codes for CASMKEKVPTEAFF.

The genes are TRBV15 and TRBJ2-3; D assignment may be TRBD1 or TRBD2 (5 bases each). Germline V gene sequence: CDR1 LNHNV, CDR2 YYDKDF (reference sequence). The germline V and J ends were trimmed by 4 bases and 2 bases, with 7 bases remaining between them. The CDR3 contains 13 residues. The CDR3 here is CATSTGTTDTQYF. Written as DNA, the CDR3 is TGTGCCACCAGCACCGGGACCACAGATACGCAGTATTTT.

The genes are TRBV6-6 and TRBJ2-3; 7 bases are shared with TRBD2. The CDR3 totals 14 residues. From germline, CDR1 is MNHNY and CDR2 SVGAGI (reference sequence). V shed 0 bases and J 6 bases; nucleotides not matched to a gene: 3. DNA of the CDR3: TGTGCCAGCAGTTACTCTTCGGGGGGTGATACGCAGTATTTT. Translated: CASSYSSGGDTQYF.